The T cell receptor (beta chain) described here comes from a study of blood T cell repertoires in COVID-19. At the level of the study: Italy, Spain and the United States were the sources of the convalescent and acute COVID-19 samples.

The V gene's germline CDR1 is MNHEY and CDR2 SMNVEV (reference sequence). Trimming pared 6 bases from V and 0 bases from J, leaving 7 bases between. The CDR3 has 13 residues. Assay used: immunoSEQ multiplex PCR; TCRdb lists only in-frame clones, some missing. The sample lists roughly 60,000 clones, approximately 90% occurring once. This chain uses TRBV27 with TRBJ2-3; D is undetermined. Sequenced material: peripheral blood. The source of this sequence is a human donor in a cohort sampled during active COVID-19. DNA for the CDR3: TGTGCCAGCAGCCGACAAAGCACAGATACGCAGTATTTT. Translation: CASSRQSTDTQYF.